These 21 T cell receptor beta chains were all obtained from the same sample, sequenced in a study of blood T cell repertoires in COVID-19. Produced via immunoSEQ multiplex PCR; TCRdb's table is partial and in-frame only. Of about 330,000 clones listed, around 90% were seen once; the top ten hold 5.5% to 7%. The specimen was PBMCs or T cells enriched from blood (not recorded which). The receptors stem from a woman aged 25 to 45 who had recovered from COVID-19.

The chain employs TRBV3-1 (or the pseudogene TRBV3-2) and TRBJ1-2, with 7 bases that match TRBD1. Germline-derived CDR1 and CDR2 are LGHDT and YNNKEL (reference sequence). The V gene end was trimmed by 7 bases and the J gene end by 8 bases; junction bases not matched to a gene: 13. This CDR3 has 14 residues. This CDR3 is CASTQGQLLSGYTF. DNA of the CDR3: TGTGCCAGCACCCAGGGACAGCTTCTTTCGGGCTACACCTTC.

The chain is built from TRBV18 and TRBJ1-1; 7 bases are shared with TRBD1. After removal of 4 bases from V and 1 base from J, the junction contained 15 bases not matched to a gene. The CDR3 is made up of 18 amino acids. Germline assignment: CDR1 KGHSH and CDR2 LQKENI. CDR3 DNA: TGTGCCAGCTCACGCCGGGCTGGGGGGCCAGGGGGGAACACTGAAGCTTTCTTT. Translation: CASSRRAGGPGGNTEAFF.

The gene calls are TRBV9 and TRBJ2-7, with 8 positions matching TRBD2. The V segment lost 4 bases and the J segment 2 bases; nucleotides outside the gene matches: 8. CDR1 is SGDLS and CDR2 is YYNGEE in the germline V gene. The CDR3 has 15 residues. CDR3 amino acids: CASSLERGPTYEQYF. The CDR3 DNA reads TGTGCCAGCAGCTTGGAGCGGGGGCCCACCTACGAGCAGTACTTC.

At least ten counts were recorded for this clone. The chain combines TRBV19 with TRBJ2-3; no clear D. V was trimmed by 5 bases and J by 9 bases, leaving 15 bases between them. The germline V gene encodes CDR1 LNHDA and CDR2 SQIVND (reference sequence). The CDR3 contains 13 residues. The CDR3 region has the DNA TGTGCCAGTAGTCCAATCTCTAGAGACACGCAGTATTTT. Protein product: CASSPISRDTQYF.

V gene TRBV4-1 combines with J gene TRBJ1-1, with TRBD1 as a possible D gene (5 bases). This CDR3 contains 15 residues. The V end was cut by 1 base, the J end by 0 bases, with 9 bases between. Germline V CDR1 and CDR2: MGHRA, YSYEKL. CDR3 coding DNA: TGCGCCAGCAGCCAAGCCTGGGGGGTGAACACTGAAGCTTTCTTT. Translation gives CASSQAWGVNTEAFF.

The rearrangement links TRBV4-1 to TRBJ2-5, with TRBD2 matching 9 bases. The CDR3 length is 14 residues. The junction had 2 bases not matched to a gene; V was cut back by 3 bases and J by 3 bases. CDR1 and CDR2 (germline): MGHRA, YSYEKL. The CDR3 DNA sequence: TGCGCCAGCAGCCAGATAGCGGGGGAAGAGACCCAGTACTTC. Its translation: CASSQIAGEETQYF.

This clone was seen only once. The V call is TRBV7-9, the J call TRBJ1-5; perhaps TRBD1 as D (5 bases). Germline CDR1 reads SEHNR; CDR2 reads FQNEAQ (reference sequence). Trimming removed 5 bases from V and 11 bases from J, with 13 bases in between. This CDR3 contains 12 residues. The CDR3 nucleotides read TGTGCCAGCAGCCACGGTTCGGGGGCCCAGCATTTT. This translates into CASSHGSGAQHF.

This chain uses TRBV5-1 with TRBJ1-6, with 9 bases that match TRBD1. The V segment lost 2 bases and the J segment 4 bases; nucleotides outside the gene matches: 7. This CDR3 region has 17 residues. Per the germline V gene, CDR1 is SGHRS and CDR2 is YFSETQ. In DNA form, the CDR3 reads TGCGCCAGCAGCTTAGGACAGGGGAGTACGTATAATTCACCCCTCCACTTT. It encodes CASSLGQGSTYNSPLHF.

The chain has TRBV11-2 and TRBJ2-1; 8 bases agree with TRBD1. The CDR3 has 13 residues. The germline gives CDR1 SGHAT, CDR2 FQNNGV. V dropped 8 bases and J dropped 4; count of bases not matched to a gene: 4. In DNA, the CDR3 is TGTGCCAGCCAGGGGGCAGCTTACAATGAGCAGTTCTTC. It codes for CASQGAAYNEQFF.

The CDR3 bases are TGTGCCAGCACAGGGGCAGATACGCAGTATTTT. Its protein is CASTGADTQYF. This chain links TRBV18 with TRBJ2-3, with 7 bases matching TRBD1. With 8 bases clipped from V and 4 bases from J, the junction kept 0 bases outside the gene matches. The CDR3 covers 11 residues. Germline CDR1 and CDR2: KGHSH and LQKENI.

This rearrangement joins TRBV6-5 to TRBJ1-2, with D tentatively TRBD1 (5 bases). Germline V gives CDR1 MNHEY, CDR2 SVGAGI. The CDR3 runs to 11 residues. V shed 8 bases and J shed 6 bases, with 10 bases lying between them. The CDR3 loop is CASRVGDGYTF. The CDR3 DNA is TGTGCCAGCCGGGTAGGGGATGGCTACACCTTC.

This chain joins TRBV5-1 and TRBJ1-4; no firm D call. This CDR3 spans 15 amino acids. Trimming stripped 3 bases from V and 7 bases from J, with 16 bases between. Per germline, CDR1 SGHRS and CDR2 YFSETQ. DNA for the CDR3: TGCGCCAGCAGCTCATCCGGGAGACGATCTGAAAAACTGTTTTTT. Protein: CASSSSGRRSEKLFF.

V gene TRBV7-9 combines with J gene TRBJ2-7; tentatively, D is TRBD2 (5 bases). V lost 0 bases to trimming and J lost 7 bases, with 13 bases between them. The CDR3 loop spans 14 amino acids. The germline V gene has CDR1 SEHNR and CDR2 FQNEAQ (reference sequence). The CDR3 protein is CASSLASGVGEQYF. The CDR3, as DNA: TGTGCCAGCAGCTTAGCCTCCGGGGTGGGAGAGCAGTACTTC.

The chain combines TRBV5-1 with TRBJ1-1; 7 nucleotides line up with TRBD1. Germline loops: CDR1 SGHRS, CDR2 YFSETQ. Trimming cost V 3 bases and J 6 bases; bases outside gene matches: 8. The CDR3 is 14 residues long. The chain's CDR3 is CASSSTRDSAEAFF. In DNA, the CDR3 is TGCGCCAGCAGCTCTACTAGGGACAGCGCTGAAGCTTTCTTT.

A word on this clone: Other nucleotide sequences in the sample specify the same CDR3. The rearrangement links TRBV9 to TRBJ1-1; the D is unclear. V was clipped by 0 bases and J by 1 base, with 7 bases between them. CDR3 length: 14 amino acids. Germline-derived CDR1 and CDR2 are SGDLS and YYNGEE. The CDR3 DNA follows: TGTGCCAGCAGCGTAGCGGGAGGGAACACTGAAGCTTTCTTT. It is translated as CASSVAGGNTEAFF.

This clone was detected only once. The rearrangement joins TRBV10-3 to TRBJ1-1; 8 bases match TRBD1. This CDR3 has 13 amino acids. Losses at the gene ends were 6 bases for V and 1 base for J; bases not matched to a gene: 1. Germline V CDR1 and CDR2: ENHRY, SYGVKD. CDR3 amino acids: CAIRQGANTEAFF. In DNA, the CDR3 is TGTGCCATCAGGCAGGGGGCGAACACTGAAGCTTTCTTT.

The chain combines TRBV4-1 with TRBJ2-1; D is undetermined. The ends were cut back, 0 bases at V and 3 bases at J, with 9 bases in the middle. The CDR3 runs 15 residues. Germline CDR1 is MGHRA and CDR2 is YSYEKL. This CDR3 is CASSQEVDIYNEQFF. The CDR3 region has the DNA TGCGCCAGCAGCCAAGAGGTCGACATCTACAATGAGCAGTTCTTC.

This sequence joins TRBV4-3 and TRBJ2-2; D is possibly TRBD1 (6 bases). The CDR3 has 15 amino acids. Deletions cut 3 bases from V and 6 bases from J, with 14 bases between. Germline V lookup: CDR1 LGHNA, CDR2 YSLEER. The CDR3 DNA sequence: TGCGCCAGCAGCCAGAGGGGGTCCTTGGCCGGGGAGCTGTTTTTT. It codes for CASSQRGSLAGELFF.

This clone has only a few counts. The chain is built from TRBV18 and TRBJ1-2; a possible D gene is TRBD1 (6 bases). This CDR3 is 12 amino acids long. V was shortened by 4 bases and J by 4 bases, with 7 bases between the two germline ends. CDR1 and CDR2 from the germline V gene are KGHSH and LQKENI. The CDR3 nucleotides are TGTGCCAGCTCACAACAGGGCTATGGCTACACCTTC. It translates to CASSQQGYGYTF. The entire variable domain, with the rest obtained from reference TRBV18 and TRBJ1-2, is as follows: NAGVMQNPRHLVRRRGQEARLRCSPMKGHSHVYWYRQLPEEGLKFMVYLQKENIIDESGMPKERFSAEFPKEGPSILRIQQVVRGDSAAYFCASSQQGYGYTFGSGTRLTVV.

The chain combines TRBV9 with TRBJ1-1; weak D call: TRBD1 (5 bases). The CDR3 covers 14 residues. Germline assignment: CDR1 SGDLS and CDR2 YYNGEE. V dropped 0 bases and J dropped 1 base, with 7 bases sitting between them. Here the CDR3 DNA reads TGTGCCAGCAGCGTAGGGGGCAGGAACACTGAAGCTTTCTTT. Translated: CASSVGGRNTEAFF.

This rearrangement joins TRBV18 to TRBJ1-1; the D gene is possibly TRBD1 (5 bases). CDR3 length: 14 residues. Trimming left V 2 bases short and J 5 bases short, with 12 bases between. Germline V gene data show CDR1 as KGHSH and CDR2 as LQKENI. The CDR3 region has the DNA TGTGCCAGCTCACCAGGCAGGGCATGGACTGAAGCTTTCTTT. Protein: CASSPGRAWTEAFF.